This T cell receptor (beta chain) came from a study of human T cells and chemical hapten exposure. The CDR3 runs to 12 residues. Germline loops: CDR1 SGDLS, CDR2 YYNGEE. Trimming pared 4 bases from V and 8 bases from J, leaving 7 bases between. Time point defined: pre-sensitization, week 0. The treatment: therapeutic diphenylcyclopropenone sensitization with weekly scalp DPC. TCRdb recomputed calls from the RACE reads with MiXCR, one row per CDR3 protein. The sample has nearly 110,000 distinct CDR3 sequences, 10% to 15% seen once. This receptor was obtained from a woman aged 45-59 years with alopecia areata. Some clones in this sample may be carry-over from other donors' samples. The material was whole blood, obtained in connection with sensitization to the hapten diphenylcyclopropenone (DPC). The V and J genes are TRBV9 and TRBJ1-6; D is uncertain. CDR3 nucleotide sequence: TGTGCCAGCAGCCTAGGTGATTCACCCCTCCACTTT. Its translation: CASSLGDSPLHF.